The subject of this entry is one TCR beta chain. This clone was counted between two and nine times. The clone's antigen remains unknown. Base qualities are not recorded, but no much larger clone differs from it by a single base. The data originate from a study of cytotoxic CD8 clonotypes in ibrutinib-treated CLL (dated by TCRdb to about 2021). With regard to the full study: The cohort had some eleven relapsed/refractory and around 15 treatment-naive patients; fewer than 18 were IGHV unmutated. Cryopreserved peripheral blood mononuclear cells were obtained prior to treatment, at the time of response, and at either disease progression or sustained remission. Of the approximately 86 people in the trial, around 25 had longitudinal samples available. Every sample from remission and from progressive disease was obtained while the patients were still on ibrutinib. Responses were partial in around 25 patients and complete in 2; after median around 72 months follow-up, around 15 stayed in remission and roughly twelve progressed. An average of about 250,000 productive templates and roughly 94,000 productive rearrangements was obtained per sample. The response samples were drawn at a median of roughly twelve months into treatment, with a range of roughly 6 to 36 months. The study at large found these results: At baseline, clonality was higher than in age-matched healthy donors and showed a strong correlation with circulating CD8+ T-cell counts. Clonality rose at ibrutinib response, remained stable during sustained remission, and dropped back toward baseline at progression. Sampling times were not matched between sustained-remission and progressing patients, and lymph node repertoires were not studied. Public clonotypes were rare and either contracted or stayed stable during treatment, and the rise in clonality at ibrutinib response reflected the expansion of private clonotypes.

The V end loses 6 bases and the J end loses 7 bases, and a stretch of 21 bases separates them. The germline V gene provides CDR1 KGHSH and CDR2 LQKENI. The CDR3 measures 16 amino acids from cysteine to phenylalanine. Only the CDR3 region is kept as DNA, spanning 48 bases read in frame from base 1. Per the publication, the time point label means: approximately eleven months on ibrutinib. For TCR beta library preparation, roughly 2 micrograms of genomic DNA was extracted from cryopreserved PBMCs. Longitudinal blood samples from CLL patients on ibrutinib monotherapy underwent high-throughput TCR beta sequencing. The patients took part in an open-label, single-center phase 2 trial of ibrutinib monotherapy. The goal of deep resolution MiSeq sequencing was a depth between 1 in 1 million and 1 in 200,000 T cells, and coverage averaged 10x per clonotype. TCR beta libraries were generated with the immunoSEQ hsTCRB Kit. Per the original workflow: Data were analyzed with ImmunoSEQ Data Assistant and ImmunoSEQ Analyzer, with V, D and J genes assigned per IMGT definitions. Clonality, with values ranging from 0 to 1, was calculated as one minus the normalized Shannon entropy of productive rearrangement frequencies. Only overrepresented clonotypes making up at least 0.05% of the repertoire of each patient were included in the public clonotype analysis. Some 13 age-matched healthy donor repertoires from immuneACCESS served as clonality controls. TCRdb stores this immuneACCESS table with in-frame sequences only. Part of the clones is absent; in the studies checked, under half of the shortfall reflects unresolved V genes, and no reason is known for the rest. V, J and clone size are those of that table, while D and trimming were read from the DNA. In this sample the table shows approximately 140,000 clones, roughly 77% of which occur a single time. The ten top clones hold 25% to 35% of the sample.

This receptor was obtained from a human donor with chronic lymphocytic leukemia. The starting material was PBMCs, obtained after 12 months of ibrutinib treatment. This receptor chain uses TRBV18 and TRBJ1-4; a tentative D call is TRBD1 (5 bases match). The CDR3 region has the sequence CASSLTRTSGIEKLFF. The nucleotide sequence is TGTGCCAGCTCGCTAACCCGGACCTCAGGGATTGAAAAACTGTTTTTT.